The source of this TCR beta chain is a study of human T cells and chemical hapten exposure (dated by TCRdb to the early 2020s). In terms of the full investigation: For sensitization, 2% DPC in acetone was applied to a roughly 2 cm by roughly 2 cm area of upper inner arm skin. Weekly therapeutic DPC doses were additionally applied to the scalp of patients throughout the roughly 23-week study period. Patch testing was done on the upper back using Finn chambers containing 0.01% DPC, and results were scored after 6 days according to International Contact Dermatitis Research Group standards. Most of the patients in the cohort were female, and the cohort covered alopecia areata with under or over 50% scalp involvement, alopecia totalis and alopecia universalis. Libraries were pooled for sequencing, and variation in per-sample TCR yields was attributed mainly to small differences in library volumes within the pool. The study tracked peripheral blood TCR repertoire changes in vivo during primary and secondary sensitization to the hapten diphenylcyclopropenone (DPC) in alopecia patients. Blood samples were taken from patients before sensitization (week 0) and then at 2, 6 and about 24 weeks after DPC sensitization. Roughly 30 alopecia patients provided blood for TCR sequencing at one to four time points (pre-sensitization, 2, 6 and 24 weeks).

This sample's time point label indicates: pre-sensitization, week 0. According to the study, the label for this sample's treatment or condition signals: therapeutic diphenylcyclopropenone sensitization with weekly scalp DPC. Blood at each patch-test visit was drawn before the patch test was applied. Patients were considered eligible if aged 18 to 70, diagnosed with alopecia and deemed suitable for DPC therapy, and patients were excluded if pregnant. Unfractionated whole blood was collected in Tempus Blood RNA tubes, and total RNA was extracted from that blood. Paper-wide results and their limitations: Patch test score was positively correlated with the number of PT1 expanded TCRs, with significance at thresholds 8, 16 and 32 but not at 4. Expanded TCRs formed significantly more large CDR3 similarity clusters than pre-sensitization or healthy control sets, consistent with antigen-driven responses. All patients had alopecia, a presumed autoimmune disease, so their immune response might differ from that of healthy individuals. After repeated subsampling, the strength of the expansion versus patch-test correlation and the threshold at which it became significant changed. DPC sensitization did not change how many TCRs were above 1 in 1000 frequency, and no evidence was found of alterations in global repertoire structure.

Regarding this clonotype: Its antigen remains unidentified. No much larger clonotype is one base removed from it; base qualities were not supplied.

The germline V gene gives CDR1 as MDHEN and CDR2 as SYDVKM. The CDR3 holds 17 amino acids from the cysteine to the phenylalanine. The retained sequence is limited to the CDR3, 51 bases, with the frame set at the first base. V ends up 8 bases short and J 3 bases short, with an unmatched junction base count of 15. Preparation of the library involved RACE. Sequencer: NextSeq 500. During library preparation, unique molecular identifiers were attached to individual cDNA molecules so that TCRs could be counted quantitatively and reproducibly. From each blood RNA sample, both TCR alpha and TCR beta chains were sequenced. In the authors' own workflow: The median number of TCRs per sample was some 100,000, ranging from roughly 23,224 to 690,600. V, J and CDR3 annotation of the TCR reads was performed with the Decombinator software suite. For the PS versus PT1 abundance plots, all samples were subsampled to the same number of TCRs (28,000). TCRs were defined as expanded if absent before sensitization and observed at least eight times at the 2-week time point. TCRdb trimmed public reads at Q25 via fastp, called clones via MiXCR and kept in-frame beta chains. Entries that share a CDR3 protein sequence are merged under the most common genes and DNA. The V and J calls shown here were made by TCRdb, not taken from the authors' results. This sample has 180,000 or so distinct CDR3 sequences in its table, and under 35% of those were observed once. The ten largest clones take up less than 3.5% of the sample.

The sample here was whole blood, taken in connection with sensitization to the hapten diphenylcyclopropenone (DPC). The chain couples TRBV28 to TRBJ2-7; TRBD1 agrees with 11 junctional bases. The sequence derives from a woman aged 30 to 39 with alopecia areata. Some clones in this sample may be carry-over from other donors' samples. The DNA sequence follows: TGTGCCAGCGTTAGCGGACAGGGGGCTGACCAAAGCTACGAGCAGTACTTC. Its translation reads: CASVSGQGADQSYEQYF.